These 9 T cell receptor beta chains originate from one sample sequenced in a study of low-dose radiotherapy and immunotherapy resistance in tumors. This sample's time point: before trial treatment. First-strand cDNA used TRAV- and TRBV-specific primers, covering alpha and beta chains. Over roughly 19 PCR cycles, TCRs were amplified from a constant-region primer and V-primer adapter. TCRdb re-called the reads through MiXCR, storing one row per CDR3 protein. The table includes under 90,000 distinct CDR3 sequences, roughly 31% detected once. The sample here was PBMCs, taken before treatment. The receptors were gathered from a female donor with ovarian cancer.

This clonotype was counted only a few times. This chain joins TRBV3-1 and TRBJ2-6; D uncertain. The CDR3 covers 18 residues. V was cut by 4 bases and J by 4 bases, with 20 bases left in between. Germline-derived CDR1 and CDR2 are LGHDT and YNNKEL (reference sequence). CDR3 nucleotide sequence: TGTGCCAGCAGCCTTAGACTGCCGGGTGGTTCGGGGGCCAACGTCCTGACTTTC. Translation: CASSLRLPGGSGANVLTF.

The chain links TRBV27 to TRBJ2-7, with 7 nucleotides matching TRBD1. V gave up 5 bases and J gave up 6 bases; unmatched junction bases: 7. Germline V CDR1 and CDR2: MNHEY, SMNVEV (reference sequence). The CDR3 consists of 13 residues. The CDR3, as DNA: TGTGCCAGCAGTGTGACAGGGCTGGCCGAGCAGTACTTC. It specifies CASSVTGLAEQYF.

This clonotype appeared many times. The V gene is TRBV28, the J gene TRBJ1-5, with D unclear. The germline V and J ends were trimmed by 7 bases and 0 bases, with 10 bases remaining between them. Germline V gives CDR1 MDHEN, CDR2 SYDVKM. The CDR3 consists of 14 residues. The CDR3 region has the DNA TGTGCCAGCAAAGTAGATTATAGCAATCAGCCCCAGCATTTT. Its translation is CASKVDYSNQPQHF.

At least ten counts were recorded for this clonotype. The CDR3 region has the DNA TGCGCCAGCAGGTCGAGGCTGGGACAGATTAACACCGGGGAGCTGTTTTTT. Its protein is CASRSRLGQINTGELFF. The chain couples TRBV5-1 to TRBJ2-2; 7 positions match TRBD1. CDR1 is SGHRS and CDR2 is YFSETQ in the germline V gene. The V and J ends lost 5 bases and 2 bases, in that order; junction bases with no gene match: 12. The CDR3 consists of 17 residues.

This clonotype rates as medium-sized. V usage is TRBV10-3 and J usage is TRBJ1-5; the match to TRBD1 covers 8 bases. V shed 2 bases and J 6 bases; nucleotides not matched to a gene: 3. This CDR3 comprises 14 residues. CDR1 is ENHRY, CDR2 SYGVKD, per germline. CDR3 nucleotides: TGTGCCATCAGTGAGGGCACAGGGGGTCAGCCCCAGCATTTT. This gives the protein CAISEGTGGQPQHF.

Comments on this clonotype: A far larger clone is one nucleotide away, so this likely arose from a read error. The rearrangement joins TRBV12-3 or TRBV12-4 to TRBJ2-7, with TRBD1 as a possible D gene (5 bases). The V gene lost 6 bases and the J gene lost 7 bases, with 16 bases spanning the gap. The CDR3 covers 13 residues. In DNA, the CDR3 is TGTGCCAGCAGACCTGACAGCAACAATGAGCAGTACTTC. Amino acids: CASRPDSNNEQYF.

This clonotype was detected many times. This sequence joins TRBV19 and TRBJ2-3, with 9 bases identical to TRBD2. Germline-derived CDR1 and CDR2 are LNHDA and SQIVND (reference sequence). The CDR3 length is 14 residues. Germline trimming cut 6 bases from V and 2 bases from J; bases unmatched to any gene: 3. The CDR3 protein is CASRLAGTTDTQYF. CDR3 DNA: TGTGCCAGTAGGCTAGCGGGGACCACAGATACGCAGTATTTT.

Regarding this clonotype: A far more abundant clone sits one base away, making this likely a read error. The CDR3 loop is CASKSRGGSGYTF. In DNA form, the CDR3 reads TGTGCCAGCAAATCCAGGGGGGGGTCTGGCTACACCTTC. The chain links TRBV13 to TRBJ1-2, with 7 positions matching TRBD1. The CDR3 is 13 residues long. J gave up 7 bases and V 7 bases, and 9 bases lay outside the gene matches. From germline, CDR1 is PRHDT and CDR2 FYEKMQ (reference sequence).

The table lists this clonotype with a few counts. V gene TRBV29-1 combines with J gene TRBJ1-2; 8 positions match TRBD1. V shed 7 bases, J shed 8 bases, and the junction held 6 bases outside the gene matches. Per germline, CDR1 SQVTM and CDR2 ANQGSEA. The CDR3 is 11 residues long. The CDR3 bases are TGCAGCGAAGGACAGGGAGGAGGCTACACCTTC. It encodes CSEGQGGGYTF.